This entry features one T cell receptor (beta chain) sequence. This record belongs to a study of blood T cell repertoires in COVID-19. About the research overall: Acute-phase and convalescent COVID-19 samples originated in the United States, Italy and Spain. Nucleic acid was either cDNA or gDNA, and it came from T cells, B-cell-depleted T cells, or PBMCs.

Sequencing was performed with immunoSEQ multiplex PCR; in TCRdb, only in-frame clones are kept and a portion is missing. The sample has about 220,000 clones; approximately 80% are singletons. Germline lookup yields CDR1 SEHNR and CDR2 FQNEAQ (reference sequence). The V end was cut by 5 bases, the J end by 6 bases, with 8 bases between. The CDR3 has 13 amino acids. The receptor was derived from a human donor in a cohort sampled during active COVID-19. Sequenced: peripheral blood. The chain joins TRBV7-9 to TRBJ1-6, with D possibly being TRBD1 (5 bases). The CDR3 is CASSQDSNSPLHF. As DNA, the CDR3 is TGTGCCAGCAGCCAAGACAGTAATTCACCCCTCCACTTT.